This T cell receptor beta chain was obtained from a study of blood T cell repertoires in COVID-19. Germline V gives CDR1 SEHNR, CDR2 FQNEAQ (reference sequence). Unmatched junction bases numbered 9, after V lost 6 bases and J lost 10 bases. The CDR3 extends over 14 amino acids. This clone was counted a few times. The table came from immunoSEQ multiplex PCR; TCRdb's copy has only in-frame clones and leaves some out. The data contain roughly 200,000 clones, 80% to 90% of them singletons. The J gene is TRBJ2-1, the V gene TRBV7-9; 10 nucleotides align to TRBD2. The receptor was derived from a man aged 55-75 years with acute or convalescent COVID-19. What was sequenced was peripheral blood. The chain's CDR3 is CASRSIAGGGEQFF. The CDR3 region has the DNA TGTGCCAGCAGATCCATAGCGGGAGGTGGCGAGCAGTTCTTC. Filled out from reference TRBV7-9 and TRBJ2-1, the complete variable domain reads DTGVSQNPRHKITKRGQNVTFRCDPISEHNRLYWYRQTLGQGPEFLTYFQNEAQLEKSRLLSDRFSAERPKGSFSTLEIQRTEQGDSAMYLCASRSIAGGGEQFFGPGTRLTVL.